These T cell receptor beta chains were read from a single sample in a study of T cells in Graves' hyperthyroidism and ophthalmopathy. TCRdb reanalysed the multiplex PCR reads using MiXCR and keeps one entry per CDR3 protein. The data hold 280,000 or so distinct CDR3 sequences, with less than 30% observed a single time. Sequenced material: blood. All receptors derive from a man aged 35-49 years with Graves' hyperthyroidism that later progressed to Graves' ophthalmopathy. The CDR3 runs from the conserved cysteine through the conserved F or W. D genes are given only for firm matches. Clone size is not always given. Where it is, it says once, few, many or a class for expanded clones.

d_call,v_call,j_call,clone_size,cdr3_nt,cdr3_aa
TRBD2,TRBV6-2/TRBV6-3,TRBJ2-7,-,TGTGCCAGCAGACCCTCGAGGACTAGCTACTACGAGCAGTACTTC,CASRPSRTSYYEQYF
-,TRBV6-1,TRBJ2-5,once,TGTGCCAGTACCCCGAGCCCACGCCAAGAGACCCAGTACTTC,CASTPSPRQETQYF
TRBD2,TRBV7-3,TRBJ2-5,many,TGTGCCAGCAGCCCTACTAGCGGGAGCGAGACCCAGTACTTC,CASSPTSGSETQYF
-,TRBV19,TRBJ1-1,-,TGTGCCAGTAGTAACGAGGGGATGAACACTGAAGCTTTCTTT,CASSNEGMNTEAFF
TRBD1,TRBV2,TRBJ1-3,many,TGTGCCAGGGGGACAGGGTACGGAAACACCATATATTTT,CARGTGYGNTIYF
-,TRBV5-1,TRBJ2-3,few,TGCGCCAGCAGCTTGTCCGGGCCAGATACGCAGTATTTT,CASSLSGPDTQYF
-,TRBV30,TRBJ1-5,many,TGTGCCTGGAGTGGTAGCAATCAGCCCCAGCATTTT,CAWSGSNQPQHF
-,TRBV28,TRBJ1-2,many,TGTGCCAGCAGGGTGGGCTATGGCTACACCTTC,CASRVGYGYTF
TRBD1,TRBV6-1,TRBJ1-2,many,TGTGCCAGCAGGCCGCCGGGACAGCAAAACTATGGCTACACCTTC,CASRPPGQQNYGYTF
TRBD1,TRBV20-1,TRBJ1-2,-,TGCAGTGCTGAAGGGACAGGGGAAAAGGGCTACACCTTC,CSAEGTGEKGYTF
-,TRBV9,TRBJ2-2,-,TGTGCCAGCAGCGTAGCTACAGGGAGGATCAAGCCGAACACCGGGGAGCTGTTTTTT,CASSVATGRIKPNTGELFF
-,TRBV7-2,TRBJ1-2,-,TGTGCCAGCAGCCTCCTGGGGCACCTCTATGGCTACACCTTC,CASSLLGHLYGYTF
-,TRBV19,TRBJ1-1,many,TGTGCCAGTAGTATCCATAGGGGCACTGAAGCTTTCTTT,CASSIHRGTEAFF
-,TRBV13,TRBJ2-7,many,TGTGCCAGCAGCTTATTAGGGGACGAGCAGTACTTC,CASSLLGDEQYF
TRBD2,TRBV6-2/TRBV6-3,TRBJ2-7,many,TGTGCCAGCAGCCCTCTAGCGGGAGGAAGCTCCTACGAGCAGTACTTC,CASSPLAGGSSYEQYF
-,TRBV5-1,TRBJ1-5,many,TGCGCCAGCAGCTTGGGCCCGGGGGTCAGCAATCAGCCCCAGCATTTT,CASSLGPGVSNQPQHF
-,TRBV20-1,TRBJ1-5,many,TGCAGTGCTATAGGAGACGGTTCAGGCAATCAGCCCCAGCATTTT,CSAIGDGSGNQPQHF
-,TRBV24-1,TRBJ2-5,many,TGTGCCACCGAAAAATTAGGGGAGAAGACCCAGTACTTC,CATEKLGEKTQYF
TRBD1,TRBV19,TRBJ1-2,many,TGTGCCAGTAGTTTACGCCGGGGACAGGGCTACACCTTC,CASSLRRGQGYTF
-,TRBV30,TRBJ1-3,-,TGTGCCTGGGCTCGTCCCGGAGGGGCTGGAAACACCATATATTTT,CAWARPGGAGNTIYF
-,TRBV11-1,TRBJ2-2,many,TGTGCCAGCAGCCATAACACCGGGGAGCTGTTTTTT,CASSHNTGELFF
-,TRBV18,TRBJ2-7,many,TGTGCCAGCTCACCAGAGGGGAGGGGGCCGTACGAGCAGTACTTC,CASSPEGRGPYEQYF
-,TRBV11-2,TRBJ1-2,many,TGTGCCAGCAGCTCGCATCGGGACTCCAGACCCGAGGGCTACACCTTC,CASSSHRDSRPEGYTF
-,TRBV5-1,TRBJ2-7,-,TGCGCCAGCAGCTTGGTCGACACCTCCTACGAGCAGTACTTC,CASSLVDTSYEQYF
-,TRBV7-4,TRBJ1-1,many,TGTGCCAGCAGCTTTCCCCCCGGGATGAACACTGAAGCTTTCTTT,CASSFPPGMNTEAFF
-,TRBV15,TRBJ2-2,many,TGTGCCACCAGCGTCAGGGTTAACACCGGGGAGCTGTTTTTT,CATSVRVNTGELFF
-,TRBV5-1,TRBJ2-2,many,TGCGCCAGCAGACCTAGACACAGGGAACGGTACACCGGGGAGCTGTTTTTT,CASRPRHRERYTGELFF
-,TRBV6-1,TRBJ2-7,-,TGTGCCAGCAGTGAACTGCCACGGGGCTCCTACGAGCAGTACTTC,CASSELPRGSYEQYF
TRBD2,TRBV27,TRBJ2-5,-,TGTGCCAGCAGTCCCTTTTCAGCGGGAGGGTGGGAGACCCAGTACTTC,CASSPFSAGGWETQYF
-,TRBV4-2,TRBJ1-1,once,TGTGCCAGCAGCCCCGTTCATTCGTTTGGGTACGGTAGCACTGAAGCTTTCTTT,CASSPVHSFGYGSTEAFF
-,TRBV12-3/TRBV12-4,TRBJ1-1,many,TGTGCCAGCAGTGCGACAGAGAACACTGAAGCTTTCTTT,CASSATENTEAFF
-,TRBV7-6,TRBJ2-7,few,TGTGCCAGCAGGCTGGAGGGCGAGCAGTACTTC,CASRLEGEQYF
TRBD2,TRBV13,TRBJ2-5,many,TGTGCCAGCAGCATGGGACTAGCGGGAGTCGGAGAGACCCAGTACTTC,CASSMGLAGVGETQYF
-,TRBV6-5,TRBJ1-1,many,TGTGCCAGCAGTGACTCGGGGCTGGGCACTGAAGCTTTCTTT,CASSDSGLGTEAFF
-,TRBV28,TRBJ1-4,many,TGTGCCAGCAGTCCGCCCGAAGGGCCGGTTGAAAAACTGTTTTTT,CASSPPEGPVEKLFF
-,TRBV9,TRBJ2-7,-,TGTGCCAGCAGCGTAGAGGCTAGCACCTACGAGCAGTACTTC,CASSVEASTYEQYF
-,TRBV7-9,TRBJ1-2,once,TGTGCCAGCAGCTTGAGGGGCGAGTATGGCTACACCTTC,CASSLRGEYGYTF
TRBD2,TRBV20-1,TRBJ2-7,many,TGCAGTGCTAGCACGACTAGCGGGATTCCCTACGAGCAGTACTTC,CSASTTSGIPYEQYF
-,TRBV6-2/TRBV6-3,TRBJ2-5,-,TGTGCCAGCAGCCACGGGAGAGTCAGAGGGACCCAGTACTTC,CASSHGRVRGTQYF
TRBD2,TRBV28,TRBJ2-2,once,TGTGCCTGCAGTTCCCCCTCGGTGGCTAGCGGAGGCACCGGGGAGCTGTTTTTT,CACSSPSVASGGTGELFF
-,TRBV20-1,TRBJ2-7,-,TGCAGTGCTATGGGACCAGCAAGGGCCTACGAGCAGTACTTC,CSAMGPARAYEQYF
TRBD2,TRBV6-1,TRBJ2-5,many,TGTGCCAGCATTGACAGCGGGAGGTTTAGCACCCAGTACTTC,CASIDSGRFSTQYF
-,TRBV20-1,TRBJ1-2,many,TGCAGTGCGCCCGACCCTGCAGATGGCTACACCTTC,CSAPDPADGYTF
-,TRBV6-5,TRBJ1-2,many,TGTGCCAGCAGTTACCGCGGGGTTGGCTATGGCTACACCTTC,CASSYRGVGYGYTF
-,TRBV30,TRBJ2-5,-,TGTGTAGTGGGAGGCTTCCAAGAGACCCAGTACTTC,CVVGGFQETQYF
-,TRBV2,TRBJ2-1,-,TGTGCCAGCAGGGGATTCTACAATGAGCAGTTCTTC,CASRGFYNEQFF
-,TRBV24-1,TRBJ1-1,many,TGTGCCACCAGTGATTTGGGGACTGGAGCTTTCTTT,CATSDLGTGAFF
-,TRBV12-3/TRBV12-4,TRBJ2-4,many,TGTGCCAGCAGTTTTCGAGCCAAAAACATTCAGTACTTC,CASSFRAKNIQYF
-,TRBV20-1,TRBJ1-1,-,TGCAGTGCTCGCCTCGGGGGGAGATTGACTGAAGCTTTCTTT,CSARLGGRLTEAFF
-,TRBV18,TRBJ2-7,many,TGTGCCAGCTCACCACCATATCAGTACGAGCAGTACTTC,CASSPPYQYEQYF
-,TRBV4-1,TRBJ2-7,many,TGCGCCAGCAGCCAAGATCGGGTCGTAAGCAACGGGTACGAGCAGTACTTC,CASSQDRVVSNGYEQYF
-,TRBV15,TRBJ2-7,-,TGTGCCACCAGCAGAGGTACGGCCGGATACGAGCAGTACTTC,CATSRGTAGYEQYF
-,TRBV12-5,TRBJ2-2,once,TGTGCTAGTGGTTTGGGCTATGGAGGGGAGCTGTTTTTT,CASGLGYGGELFF